A selection of T cell receptor beta chains follows, all from one sample in a study of CD8 T cells in Susac syndrome. Each CDR3 protein gets one entry after TCRdb re-called the immunoSEQ multiplex PCR reads with MiXCR. This sample has hundreds of thousands of distinct CDR3 sequences, with 85% found just once. The source material was CD8+ T cells from PBMCs. Receptors originate from a human donor with multiple sclerosis. Each CDR3 is given with its conserved first and last residue. The D gene is left open where the match is weak. Expanded clones get a size class; other rows say once, few or many, or leave the size out.

J	D	size	V	DNA	CDR3
TRBJ2-5	-	-	TRBV30	TGTGCCTGGAAATGGGGACAAGAGACCCAGTACTTC	CAWKWGQETQYF
TRBJ2-1	TRBD1	-	TRBV7-9	TGTGCCAGCAGCCCCCTGGGACAGGGGGAATCGCGTTCCTACAATGAGCAGTTCTTC	CASSPLGQGESRSYNEQFF
TRBJ2-3	-	-	TRBV7-9	TGTGCCAGCAGCTACGACCCGGCTAGCACAGATACGCAGTATTTT	CASSYDPASTDTQYF
TRBJ1-2	-	-	TRBV18	TGTGCCAGCTCACCGAGCGGCACCTATGGCTACACCTTC	CASSPSGTYGYTF
TRBJ1-2	-	once	TRBV10-3	TGTGCCATCAGTGAGGCCCAGGGATTTGACTATGGCTACACCTTC	CAISEAQGFDYGYTF
TRBJ1-1	-	once	TRBV7-9	TGTGCCAGCAGCTTAGCGGGGCAAGGGGAGAACACTGAAGCTTTCTTT	CASSLAGQGENTEAFF
TRBJ2-7	TRBD2	many	TRBV5-1	TGCGCCAGCAGCCCGGGGGGCGAGCAGTACTTC	CASSPGGEQYF
TRBJ1-1	-	-	TRBV5-4	TGTGCCAGCATCCGCGAGGGGAACACTGAAGCTTTCTTT	CASIREGNTEAFF
TRBJ2-3	TRBD2	-	TRBV2	TGTGCCAGCAGGACTAGCGGGGGGGACACAGATACGCAGTATTTT	CASRTSGGDTDTQYF
TRBJ1-4	TRBD1	-	TRBV20-1	TGCAGTGCGCGGGACAGGGGGAGTAATGAAAAACTGTTTTTT	CSARDRGSNEKLFF
TRBJ2-1	-	-	TRBV6-1	TGTGCCAGCAGTGGTAATAACATGCCAGGCCCCTACAATGAGCAGTTCTTC	CASSGNNMPGPYNEQFF
TRBJ2-5	TRBD2	few	TRBV5-1	TGCGCCAGCAGCCCTAAGGCGGGAGGCCGAGGAGAGACCCAGTACTTC	CASSPKAGGRGETQYF
TRBJ2-7	TRBD2	-	TRBV9	TGTGCCAGCAGCGTAGAAACGGGGGGGTCCTACGAGCAGTACTTC	CASSVETGGSYEQYF
TRBJ2-3	TRBD1	-	TRBV27	TGTGCCAGCAAAACAGGGGGAGATACGCAGTATTTT	CASKTGGDTQYF
TRBJ2-5	-	-	TRBV30	TGTGCCTGGAGTGGCTCACCAAACGAAAAGACCCAGTACTTC	CAWSGSPNEKTQYF
TRBJ2-7	TRBD1	few	TRBV6-1	TGTGCCAGCAGTAGTACAGGGGGCGACCTCTCCTACGAGCAGTACTTC	CASSSTGGDLSYEQYF
TRBJ1-1	-	-	TRBV6-1	TGTGCCAGCAGGGCAGGGAGGACTGAAGCTTTCTTT	CASRAGRTEAFF
TRBJ1-1	-	-	TRBV5-4	TGTGCCAGCAGCTTGGCCGGATTCAACACTGAAGCTTTCTTT	CASSLAGFNTEAFF
TRBJ1-1	-	-	TRBV6-1	TGTGCCAGCAGCTCCCTGGATGGGGCTTTCTTT	CASSSLDGAFF
TRBJ2-7	TRBD1	-	TRBV10-1	TGCGCCAGCAGTGAGTCCGGGACAGGGCACGAGCAGTACTTC	CASSESGTGHEQYF
TRBJ1-2	-	-	TRBV5-5	TGTGCCAGCAGCTTTCCCCAGGGTAACATGGGCTACACCTTC	CASSFPQGNMGYTF
TRBJ2-2	-	-	TRBV19	TGTGCCAGTAGTAGCATTCGGATGAACACCGGGGAGCTGTTTTTT	CASSSIRMNTGELFF
TRBJ2-2	TRBD2	-	TRBV28	TGTGCCAGCAGTTTAGGGGTTGTCGTGGGGAGGGACACCGGGGAGCTGTTTTTT	CASSLGVVVGRDTGELFF
TRBJ1-5	TRBD1	few	TRBV27	TGTGCCAGTTCGTCAGGGGGAGGCAATCAGCCCCAGCATTTT	CASSSGGGNQPQHF
TRBJ2-1	TRBD1	once	TRBV9	TGTGCCAGTTCTCGGACGGACAGGGGTTCCAATGAGCAGTTCTTC	CASSRTDRGSNEQFF
TRBJ2-3	-	-	TRBV24-1	TGTGCCACCCGGGGCGCAACCACAGATACGCAGTATTTT	CATRGATTDTQYF
TRBJ1-5	-	-	TRBV25-1	TGTGCCAGCAGTGAGTCCGGTGGGCCCCAGCATTTT	CASSESGGPQHF
TRBJ2-3	-	-	TRBV2	TGTGCCAGCCTCTCGGTGGCGGATACGCAGTATTTT	CASLSVADTQYF
TRBJ2-3	TRBD1	-	TRBV7-6	TGTGCCAGCAGCTTACTAAGACAGGGGGAACTCTCAGATACGCAGTATTTT	CASSLLRQGELSDTQYF
TRBJ2-2	-	-	TRBV29-1	TGCAGCGTCCCCCGGACCACCGGGGAGCTGTTTTTT	CSVPRTTGELFF
TRBJ2-7	TRBD1	-	TRBV27	TGTGCCAGCAGCCTCACCCCGCCGACAGGGGGATCCTACGAGCAGTACTTC	CASSLTPPTGGSYEQYF
TRBJ2-1	TRBD2	-	TRBV28	TGTGCCAGCAGTTTTTTAGCGGGAGGAACCTACAATGAGCAGTTCTTC	CASSFLAGGTYNEQFF
TRBJ2-5	-	few	TRBV2	TGTGCCAGCAGTGCTCGGGACGCCCTTTATCAGGCGGCCCAGTACTTC	CASSARDALYQAAQYF
TRBJ1-2	-	-	TRBV5-1	TGCGCCAGCAGCTTGGGAGGGGTTCAATCCTATGGCTACACCTTC	CASSLGGVQSYGYTF
TRBJ2-3	TRBD2	-	TRBV2	TGTGCCAGCGTCCCGGGACTAGCGGAGATTAGCACAGATACGCAGTATTTT	CASVPGLAEISTDTQYF
TRBJ2-1	-	-	TRBV6-5	TGTGCCAGCAGTTACGTCTCAGGCGATGAGCAGTTCTTC	CASSYVSGDEQFF
TRBJ2-1	-	-	TRBV12-3/TRBV12-4	TGTGCCAGCAGCCCCTCAACCGCCGAGCAGTTCTTC	CASSPSTAEQFF
TRBJ1-5	TRBD1	few	TRBV7-2	TGTGCCAGCAGCTTAACAGGGGCGAGCAATCAGCCCCAGCATTTT	CASSLTGASNQPQHF
TRBJ2-7	TRBD1	few	TRBV5-6	TGTGCCAGCAGCTTTAACAGGGGATCCTACGAGCAGTACTTC	CASSFNRGSYEQYF
TRBJ2-2	TRBD1	-	TRBV5-1	TGCGCCAGCAGCTCCCGGGACAGGGTGTACGCGAACACCGGGGAGCTGTTTTTT	CASSSRDRVYANTGELFF
TRBJ1-5	-	-	TRBV3-1	TGTGCCAGCAGCCAAGGAGGGGTCAGGGTCTCTCCGCAGCATTTT	CASSQGGVRVSPQHF
TRBJ1-5	-	-	TRBV27	TGTGCCAGCGGGGCCATGCAGACAGGCCCCGATCAGCCCCAGCATTTT	CASGAMQTGPDQPQHF
TRBJ2-7	-	-	TRBV6-1	TGTGCCAGCATTGGTTTTAGCGGCGAGGGCTACGAGCAGTACTTC	CASIGFSGEGYEQYF
TRBJ2-1	TRBD2	-	TRBV7-9	TGTGCCAGCAGCTCCCCGTTAGCGGGCAATGAGCAGTTCTTC	CASSSPLAGNEQFF
TRBJ2-1	TRBD2	-	TRBV11-1	TGTGCCAGCAGTTATACTAGCGGGGGGGACAATGAGCAGTTCTTC	CASSYTSGGDNEQFF
TRBJ1-1	-	-	TRBV30	TGTGCCTGGGGCGAGACAGCTGAAGCTTTCTTT	CAWGETAEAFF
TRBJ2-1	TRBD2	-	TRBV6-1	TGCGCCAGCAGACCTAGCGGGAACTACAATGAGCAGTTCTTC	CASRPSGNYNEQFF
TRBJ2-1	-	-	TRBV4-2	TGTGCCAGCAGCCAAGATTCGGGACAAGATAATGAGCAGTTCTTC	CASSQDSGQDNEQFF
TRBJ1-1	TRBD1	-	TRBV19	TGTGCCACCCGGACAGGAATCCTGAACACTGAAGCTTTCTTT	CATRTGILNTEAFF